Following are 8 T cell receptor beta chains from one sample sequenced in a study of T cell repertoires in cytomegalovirus infection. TCRdb itself ran the reads through MiXCR, one entry per CDR3 protein. Here the sample spans approximately 240,000 distinct CDR3 sequences, about 12% being singletons. The sample was PBMCs. These receptors all come from a human donor in good health (CMV status not recorded). Some clones in this sample may be carry-over from other donors' samples.

CDR3 sequence reads: CASIGGPLQETQYF. For the CDR3, the DNA is TGTGCCAGCATCGGGGGCCCGCTTCAAGAGACCCAGTACTTC. V gene TRBV28 combines with J gene TRBJ2-5, with D perhaps TRBD1 or TRBD2 (6 bases each). Germline V gives CDR1 MDHEN, CDR2 SYDVKM. The CDR3 covers 14 residues. V lost 7 bases and J 2 bases, leaving 14 bases between the germline ends. Based on the CDR3 plus reference TRBV28 and TRBJ2-5, the full variable domain is DVKVTQSSRYLVKRTGEKVFLECVQDMDHENMFWYRQDPGLGLRLIYFSYDVKMKEKGDIPEGYSVSREKKERFSLILESASTNQTSMYLCASIGGPLQETQYFGPGTRLLVL.

This rearrangement joins TRBV20-1 to TRBJ2-1, with D tentatively TRBD2 (6 bases). Germline V gene lookup returns CDR1 DFQATT and CDR2 SNEGSKA (reference sequence). The germline V and J ends were trimmed by 0 bases and 8 bases, with 23 bases remaining between them. CDR3 length: 17 amino acids. CDR3 in amino acids: CSARDDGAGPLADEQFF. CDR3 bases: TGCAGTGCTAGAGACGATGGGGCAGGGCCTTTAGCGGATGAGCAGTTCTTC.

In this sample, this clonotype turned up many times. V usage is TRBV7-2 and J usage is TRBJ1-4; D not certain. The CDR3 sequence is 15 residues long. The V gene's germline CDR1 is SGHTA and CDR2 FQGNSA. V lost 1 base and J lost 8, with 14 bases in between. The DNA for the CDR3 is TGTGCCAGCAGCTTAGTCGGCGGCTTCTCAGAAAAACTGTTTTTT. Its translation: CASSLVGGFSEKLFF.

This clonotype was detected only a few times. The chain carries TRBV10-3 and TRBJ2-7; D uncertain. V lost 6 bases to trimming and J lost 0 bases, with 3 bases between them. The CDR3 has 11 residues. The V gene's germline CDR1 is ENHRY and CDR2 SYGVKD. The CDR3 sequence is CAISGSYEQYF. CDR3 sequence (DNA): TGTGCCATCAGCGGCTCCTACGAGCAGTACTTC.

There are many counts of this clonotype. This sequence joins TRBV29-1 and TRBJ2-1, with D possibly TRBD2 on 6 matching bases. There are 12 residues in the CDR3. CDR1 and CDR2 (germline): SQVTM, ANQGSEA. Trimming cost V 4 bases and J 8 bases, with 12 bases left between them. CDR3 protein: CSVGGGADEQFF. In DNA form, the CDR3 reads TGCAGCGTTGGGGGAGGTGCGGATGAGCAGTTCTTC.

The V and J genes are TRBV19 and TRBJ1-2, with TRBD1 matching 12 bases. There are 16 residues in the CDR3. Trimming took 3 bases from V and 4 from J; bases not matched to a gene: 6. Germline CDR1 reads LNHDA; CDR2 reads SQIVND (reference sequence). In DNA, the CDR3 is TGTGCCAGTAGTATCGGGACAGGGGGCGCGGGCTATGGCTACACCTTC. This gives the protein CASSIGTGGAGYGYTF.

There are many counts of this clonotype. The chain joins TRBV7-2 to TRBJ2-2, with 8 bases fitting TRBD2. This CDR3 is 15 amino acids long. CDR1 is SGHTA, CDR2 FQGNSA, per germline. The ends lost 8 bases at V and 6 bases at J; junction bases unmatched: 11. The CDR3 DNA follows: TGTGCCAGCTTCCCTTCCGGGGGGGGTGCCGGGGAGCTGTTTTTT. Encoded protein: CASFPSGGGAGELFF.

In this sample, this clonotype turned up many times. The chain couples TRBV7-9 to TRBJ1-1; D remains unclear. The CDR3 has 13 amino acids. Trimming removed 1 base from V and 8 bases from J, with 11 bases in between. The germline V gene encodes CDR1 SEHNR and CDR2 FQNEAQ (reference sequence). The CDR3 nucleotides are TGTGCCAGCAGCTTAGAGATGGTTGGGGAAGCTTTCTTT. This translates into CASSLEMVGEAFF.